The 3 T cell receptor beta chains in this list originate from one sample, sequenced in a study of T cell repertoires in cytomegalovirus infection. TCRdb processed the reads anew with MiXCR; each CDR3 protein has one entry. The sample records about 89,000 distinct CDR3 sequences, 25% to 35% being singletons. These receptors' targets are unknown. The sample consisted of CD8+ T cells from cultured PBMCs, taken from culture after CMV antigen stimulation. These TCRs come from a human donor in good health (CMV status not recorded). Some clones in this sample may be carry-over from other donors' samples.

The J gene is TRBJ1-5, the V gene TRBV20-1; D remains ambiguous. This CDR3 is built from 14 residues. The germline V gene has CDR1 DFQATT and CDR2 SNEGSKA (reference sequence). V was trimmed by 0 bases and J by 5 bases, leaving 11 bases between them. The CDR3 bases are TGCAGTGCTAGAGATCGAAGAGGGTATCAGCCCCAGCATTTT. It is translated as CSARDRRGYQPQHF.

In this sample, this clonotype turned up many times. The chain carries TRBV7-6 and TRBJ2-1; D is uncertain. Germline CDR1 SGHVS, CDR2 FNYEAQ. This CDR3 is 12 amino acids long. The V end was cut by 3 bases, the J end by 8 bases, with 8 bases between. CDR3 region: CASSLGRDEQFF. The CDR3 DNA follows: TGTGCCAGCAGCTTGGGCCGGGATGAGCAGTTCTTC.

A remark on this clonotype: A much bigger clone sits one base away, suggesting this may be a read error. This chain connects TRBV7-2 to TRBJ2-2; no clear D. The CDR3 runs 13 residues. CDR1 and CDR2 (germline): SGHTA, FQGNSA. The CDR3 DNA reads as TGTGCCAACAGCCACCGGGTCCTCGGGGAGCTGTTTTTT. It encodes CANSHRVLGELFF.